The 23 T cell receptor beta chains below come from one sample, sequenced in a study of T-cell memory formation after mild COVID-19. Each CDR3 protein gets one entry after TCRdb re-called the 5' RACE reads with MiXCR. In the table there are roughly 170,000 distinct CDR3 sequences, roughly 18% of which are singletons. Sequencing input: PBMCs or a T cell subset sorted from them (not recorded which). The receptors were gathered from a man between 18 and 35 years old who had mild COVID-19 (a few samples of this study predate the infection). Cell type and time point are not known.

There are a few counts of this clonotype. CDR3 residues: CSGYQGASDTQYF. CDR3 in DNA: TGCAGCGGATACCAGGGGGCGTCAGATACGCAGTATTTT. The rearrangement joins TRBV29-1 to TRBJ2-3, with 8 nucleotides matching TRBD1. CDR1 is SQVTM and CDR2 is ANQGSEA in the germline V gene. CDR3 size: 13 residues. Losses at the gene ends were 7 bases for V and 4 bases for J; bases not matched to a gene: 7.

This clonotype was counted at least ten times. The V gene is TRBV7-9, the J gene TRBJ1-2, with D hard to call. This CDR3 spans 11 amino acids. Deletions cut 5 bases from V and 4 bases from J, with 5 bases between. Germline lookup yields CDR1 SEHNR and CDR2 FQNEAQ (reference sequence). CDR3 in amino acids: CASSQSYGYTF. In DNA form, the CDR3 reads TGTGCCAGCAGCCAAAGCTATGGCTACACCTTC.

There are many counts of this clonotype. The J gene is TRBJ2-3, the V gene TRBV5-1; 9 nucleotides match TRBD2. Looked up from germline, CDR1 is SGHRS and CDR2 is YFSETQ. The CDR3 runs 18 residues. V lost 0 bases and J lost 2; bases outside the gene matches: 10. The CDR3 bases are TGCGCCAGCAGCTTGGGGTTAGCGGGGGCCACCCTCACAGATACGCAGTATTTT. Protein: CASSLGLAGATLTDTQYF.

This clonotype turned up a few times. The rearrangement links TRBV5-5 to TRBJ2-1, with 8 bases that match TRBD2. V was pared by 2 bases and J by 6 bases, with 13 bases of the junction left unmatched. This CDR3 is 17 amino acids long. Germline V lookup: CDR1 SGHKS, CDR2 YYEKEE (reference sequence). The CDR3 DNA reads TGTGCCAGCAGCTTCCCCGGGAGGGCGGGGGCAAGCAATGAGCAGTTCTTC. Translation: CASSFPGRAGASNEQFF. Filled out from reference TRBV5-5 and TRBJ2-1, the complete variable domain reads DAGVTQSPTHLIKTRGQQVTLRCSPISGHKSVSWYQQVLGQGPQFIFQYYEKEERGRGNFPDRFSARQFPNYSSELNVNALLLGDSALYLCASSFPGRAGASNEQFFGPGTRLTVL.

The chain recombines TRBV20-1 with TRBJ1-5, with a weak D call TRBD1 (5 bases). In germline, CDR1 is DFQATT, CDR2 SNEGSKA (reference sequence). Trimming pared 3 bases from V and 0 bases from J, leaving 9 bases between. The CDR3 spans 14 residues. CDR3 residues: CSASPGGSNQPQHF. DNA of the CDR3: TGCAGTGCTAGTCCCGGGGGTAGCAATCAGCCCCAGCATTTT.

V and J are TRBV24-1 and TRBJ1-2, with D unclear. Per the germline V gene, CDR1 is KGHDR and CDR2 is SFDVKD. The CDR3 totals 15 residues. V lost 3 bases and J lost 7, with 17 bases in between. In nucleotides, the CDR3 is TGTGCCACCAGTGATCCCGCCACGGGGTCCTCTGGCTACACCTTC. Amino acids: CATSDPATGSSGYTF.

The chain carries TRBV7-2 and TRBJ2-3; 14 nucleotides align to TRBD2. CDR3 size: 16 residues. CDR1 is SGHTA and CDR2 is FQGNSA in the germline V gene. Trimming took 6 bases from V and 4 from J; bases not matched to a gene: 6. The CDR3 protein is CASSSLGLAGADTQYF. In DNA, the CDR3 is TGTGCCAGCAGTTCCCTGGGACTAGCGGGGGCAGATACGCAGTATTTT.

The chain links TRBV14 to TRBJ2-1; 13 bases fit TRBD2. The germline V gene encodes CDR1 SGHDN and CDR2 FVKESK. This CDR3 has 16 amino acids. The junction had 4 bases not matched to a gene; V was cut back by 4 bases and J by 4 bases. The CDR3 nucleotides are TGTGCCAGCAGCCGCCGACTAGCGGGGGGATACAATGAGCAGTTCTTC. This codes for CASSRRLAGGYNEQFF.

The gene calls are TRBV6-2 or TRBV6-3 and TRBJ1-2, with TRBD1 identical over 12 bases. The germline V gene has CDR1 MNHEY and CDR2 SVGEGT. V lost 8 bases and J lost 8; bases outside the gene matches: 6. This CDR3 has 13 amino acids. For the CDR3, the DNA is TGTGCCAGCGCGGGACAGGGGGCGCGAGGCTACACCTTC. This encodes CASAGQGARGYTF.

The table lists this clonotype with a few counts. The chain recombines TRBV7-3 with TRBJ2-3; D gene unclear. Germline CDR1 and CDR2: SGHTA and FQGTGA. CDR3 length: 13 residues. The V end was cut by 5 bases, the J end by 6 bases, with 12 bases between. The CDR3, as DNA: TGTGCCAGCAGCGCTATTGGAAGGGATACGCAGTATTTT. It codes for CASSAIGRDTQYF.

V and J are TRBV6-5 and TRBJ2-5; 13 bases agree with TRBD2. Germline lookup yields CDR1 MNHEY and CDR2 SVGAGI. The CDR3 totals 15 residues. The V and J ends lost 6 bases and 8 bases, in that order; junction bases with no gene match: 9. The CDR3 nucleotides are TGTGCCAGCAGAGAAGGACTAGCGGGGGCCCCAACCCAGTACTTC. It codes for CASREGLAGAPTQYF.

The chain is built from TRBV5-5 and TRBJ2-5; D is perhaps TRBD1 or TRBD2 (5 bases each). V dropped 4 bases and J dropped 1 base, with 17 bases sitting between them. The CDR3 runs to 16 residues. Germline values: CDR1 SGHKS, CDR2 YYEKEE (reference sequence). The CDR3 sequence is CASSTRPSGPQETQYF. CDR3 nucleotide sequence: TGTGCCAGCAGCACGCGGCCTTCGGGGCCCCAAGAGACCCAGTACTTC.

This chain uses TRBV20-1 with TRBJ2-3; no definite D call. V was cut by 6 bases and J by 2 bases, with 9 bases left in between. Per germline, CDR1 DFQATT and CDR2 SNEGSKA (reference sequence). The CDR3 has 12 residues. The CDR3 loop reads CSALGNTDTQYF. CDR3 nucleotides: TGCAGTGCGTTAGGGAACACAGATACGCAGTATTTT.

There are a few counts of this clonotype. The rearrangement joins TRBV10-3 to TRBJ2-5, with a possible D match to TRBD2 (6 bases). The V end was cut by 4 bases, the J end by 5 bases, with 8 bases between. Germline V gene sequence: CDR1 ENHRY, CDR2 SYGVKD. CDR3 length equals 12 residues. The CDR3, as DNA: TGTGCCATCAGTGGGGAGGAGGAGACCCAGTACTTC. This sequence encodes CAISGEEETQYF.

This clonotype showed up just a few times. The chain employs TRBV9 and TRBJ1-1; D remains ambiguous. Germline V gene lookup returns CDR1 SGDLS and CDR2 YYNGEE. Trimming took off 0 bases at V and 6 bases at J, with 12 bases between the two ends. The CDR3 length is 14 residues. CDR3 amino acids: CASSVGSTAAEAFF. CDR3 in DNA: TGTGCCAGCAGCGTAGGATCCACTGCGGCTGAAGCTTTCTTT.

The chain combines TRBV7-9 with TRBJ1-2; no clear D gene. The CDR3 spans 13 residues. Germline V gene sequence: CDR1 SEHNR, CDR2 FQNEAQ (reference sequence). Trimming pared 6 bases from V and 8 bases from J, leaving 16 bases between. CDR3 in amino acids: CASRLGPVDGYTF. For the CDR3, the DNA is TGTGCCAGCAGGCTCGGGCCCGTGGACGGCTACACCTTC.

CDR3 protein: CASSQADGGNQPQHF. In nucleotides, the CDR3 is TGCGCCAGCAGCCAAGCTGACGGAGGCAATCAGCCCCAGCATTTT. The chain couples TRBV4-1 to TRBJ1-5; no firm D call. Trimming cost V 1 base and J 2 bases, with 9 bases left between them. The CDR3 length is 15 residues. Germline assignment: CDR1 MGHRA and CDR2 YSYEKL.

This clonotype appeared a few times. V usage is TRBV20-1 and J usage is TRBJ1-5, with D uncertain. The CDR3 spans 13 residues. Germline CDR1 DFQATT, CDR2 SNEGSKA (reference sequence). V lost 1 base and J lost 0, with 4 bases in between. The CDR3, as DNA: TGCAGTGCTAGAGCAGGTAGCAATCAGCCCCAGCATTTT. Amino acid sequence: CSARAGSNQPQHF.

The chain links TRBV5-1 to TRBJ2-5; D possibly corresponds to TRBD1 (6 bases). CDR1 is SGHRS, CDR2 YFSETQ, per germline. The CDR3 length is 13 residues. V lost 8 bases and J 2 bases, leaving 13 bases between the germline ends. CDR3 amino acids: CASRRQDQETQYF. As DNA, the CDR3 is TGCGCCAGTCGGAGACAGGATCAAGAGACCCAGTACTTC.

This clonotype was observed a handful of times. The V call is TRBV4-2, the J call TRBJ2-5, with D maybe TRBD2 (5 bases). Germline V gene data show CDR1 as LGHNA and CDR2 as YNFKEQ. V was clipped by 0 bases and J by 5 bases, with 10 bases between them. This CDR3 region has 14 residues. The CDR3 DNA follows: TGTGCCAGCAGCCAAGAAAGAGGGATGGAGACCCAGTACTTC. This codes for CASSQERGMETQYF.

A few counts support this clonotype. The chain has TRBV5-1 and TRBJ1-5; D not resolved. The CDR3 covers 13 residues. Germline V gene lookup returns CDR1 SGHRS and CDR2 YFSETQ. V was trimmed by 0 bases and J by 5 bases, leaving 6 bases between them. The CDR3 DNA follows: TGCGCCAGCAGCTTGGTGCCAGATCAGCCCCAGCATTTT. Its protein is CASSLVPDQPQHF.

The J gene is TRBJ1-6, the V gene TRBV2, with a possible D match to TRBD1 (6 bases). Germline V gene sequence: CDR1 SNHLY, CDR2 FYNNEI. Trimming shortened V by 2 bases and J by 10 bases, and 15 bases separated the two germline ends. There are 15 residues in the CDR3. For the CDR3, the DNA is TGTGCCAGCAGTGAATTAAGGGGGGATGGATCACCCCTCCACTTT. Translated: CASSELRGDGSPLHF.

This clonotype showed up just once. As DNA, the CDR3 is TGTGCCAGCAGCCATCAGGGAGGTAGCAATCAGCCCCAGCATTTT. Amino acid sequence: CASSHQGGSNQPQHF. The genes are TRBV4-2 and TRBJ1-5; a weak D match, TRBD1 (5 bases). CDR1 LGHNA and CDR2 YNFKEQ come from the germline V gene. V gave up 3 bases and J gave up 0 bases, with 9 bases separating them. There are 15 residues in the CDR3.